The 14 T cell receptor beta chains presented below share a single source sample, sequenced in a study of cytomegalovirus exposure and HLA in healthy donors. The PCR used 60 Vbeta and 13 Jbeta primers. Clones were sequenced by immunoSEQ multiplex PCR, and TCRdb holds only the in-frame ones, with some missing. The sample has approximately 150,000 clones; around 10% are singletons. The specimen was PBMCs. The receptor source for this set is a male donor in good health and CMV-seronegative.

This clone was found a few times. This chain connects TRBV28 to TRBJ2-3, with D hard to call. Per the germline V gene, CDR1 is MDHEN and CDR2 is SYDVKM. The V gene lost 3 bases and the J gene lost 4 bases, with 5 bases spanning the gap. CDR3 size: 12 residues. CDR3 residues: CASSLTSDTQYF. As DNA, the CDR3 is TGTGCCAGCAGTTTGACATCAGATACGCAGTATTTT.

The chain couples TRBV4-2 to TRBJ1-2, with D possibly being TRBD1 (5 bases). The CDR3 has 16 residues. Trimming cost V 3 bases and J 0 bases, with 14 bases left between them. Germline assignment: CDR1 LGHNA and CDR2 YNFKEQ. The CDR3 region is CASSQTRGQANYGYTF. DNA of the CDR3: TGTGCCAGCAGCCAGACCCGAGGACAAGCTAACTATGGCTACACCTTC.

This clone showed up just a few times. V gene TRBV7-2 combines with J gene TRBJ2-3, with TRBD1 matching 10 bases. Trimming at V came to 2 bases and at J to 5 bases, leaving 4 bases not matched to a gene. Germline V CDR1 and CDR2: SGHTA, FQGNSA. The CDR3 covers 15 residues. CDR3 region: CASSLRQGALDTQYF. CDR3 DNA sequence: TGTGCCAGCAGCTTAAGACAGGGGGCGTTAGATACGCAGTATTTT.

This clone was detected a few times. The rearrangement uses TRBV2 and TRBJ1-3; D is possibly TRBD1 (6 bases). CDR1 is SNHLY and CDR2 is FYNNEI in the germline V gene. V was shortened by 3 bases and J by 4 bases, with 13 bases between the two germline ends. The CDR3 is 15 residues long. CDR3 in amino acids: CASSETQGRGNTIYF. CDR3 in DNA: TGTGCCAGCAGTGAGACGCAGGGGAGAGGAAACACCATATATTTT.

This clone was seen more than once but under ten times. The CDR3 DNA is TGTGCCAGCAGTTCCCTAGACACTGAAGCTTTCTTT. Its protein product is CASSSLDTEAFF. This chain connects TRBV28 to TRBJ1-1; D not certain. V lost 4 bases, J lost 3 bases, and 6 bases lay in between. Germline CDR1 MDHEN, CDR2 SYDVKM. The CDR3 has 12 amino acids.

Details on this clone: This specimen includes other DNA sequences encoding the same CDR3. The chain is built from TRBV19 and TRBJ1-6; D perhaps matches TRBD1 (6 bases). CDR1 and CDR2 (germline): LNHDA, SQIVND (reference sequence). The CDR3 contains 16 residues. V was trimmed by 7 bases and J by 2 bases, leaving 15 bases between them. Here the CDR3 DNA reads TGTGCCAGTACCCTCACAGGGATAACCTATAATTCACCCCTCCACTTT. The encoded protein is CASTLTGITYNSPLHF.

The table lists this clone with a few counts. The V gene is TRBV7-6, the J gene TRBJ2-2; 12 positions agree with TRBD1. This CDR3 has 16 amino acids. Germline V CDR1 and CDR2: SGHVS, FNYEAQ. J gave up 6 bases and V 1 base, and 3 bases lay outside the gene matches. The CDR3 DNA reads TGTGCCAGCAGCTTAGAGGGACAGGGGGCCCCCGGGGAGCTGTTTTTT. This sequence encodes CASSLEGQGAPGELFF.

The rearrangement links TRBV27 to TRBJ2-7; 9 bases agree with TRBD1. The germline gives CDR1 MNHEY, CDR2 SMNVEV (reference sequence). The J segment lost 3 bases and the V segment lost 5 bases, leaving 2 bases of the junction unmatched. There are 13 residues in the CDR3. The CDR3 sequence is CASSRDRDYEQYF. The CDR3 region has the DNA TGTGCCAGCAGTCGGGACAGGGACTACGAGCAGTACTTC.

This chain connects TRBV6-5 to TRBJ1-1; D remains unclear. The CDR3 sequence is 14 residues long. Germline values: CDR1 MNHEY, CDR2 SVGAGI. Trimming removed 0 bases at V and 2 bases at J, with 7 bases between. CDR3 sequence reads: CASSYSSVNTEAFF. CDR3 nucleotide sequence: TGTGCCAGCAGTTACTCATCCGTAAACACTGAAGCTTTCTTT.

The chain couples TRBV4-3 to TRBJ1-2, with D unclear. V was trimmed by 0 bases and J by 4 bases, leaving 12 bases between them. In germline, CDR1 is LGHNA, CDR2 YSLEER. CDR3 length equals 15 residues. As DNA, the CDR3 is TGCGCCAGCAGCCAAGAGGGAGTAATGGCCTATGGCTACACCTTC. Translating gives CASSQEGVMAYGYTF.

This clone was seen a handful of times. This chain links TRBV2 with TRBJ2-1; 12 bases are a match to TRBD2. CDR1 SNHLY and CDR2 FYNNEI come from the germline V gene. The CDR3 runs to 15 residues. V shed 5 bases and J 10 bases; nucleotides not matched to a gene: 9. CDR3 loop: CASSRPTSGRGEQFF. Here the CDR3 DNA reads TGTGCCAGCAGTCGGCCGACTAGCGGGAGAGGCGAGCAGTTCTTC.

This clone was counted between two and nine times. The chain links TRBV27 to TRBJ1-1; possibly TRBD1 for D (5 bases). This CDR3 contains 13 residues. CDR1 is MNHEY and CDR2 is SMNVEV in the germline V gene (reference sequence). Trimming took off 3 bases at V and 3 bases at J, with 8 bases between the two ends. The CDR3 DNA is TGTGCCAGCAGTTTCAGGGTTCACACTGAAGCTTTCTTT. Protein sequence: CASSFRVHTEAFF.

This chain connects TRBV9 to TRBJ1-2; D perhaps matches TRBD1 (5 bases). The V and J ends lost 2 bases and 2 bases respectively, with 7 bases between them. Looked up from germline, CDR1 is SGDLS and CDR2 is YYNGEE. This CDR3 spans 13 amino acids. The CDR3: CASSVEGNYGYTF. As DNA, the CDR3 is TGTGCCAGCAGCGTGGAGGGGAACTATGGCTACACCTTC.

This clone has more than one count but fewer than ten. CDR3 bases: TGTGCCAGCAGCTCCCGGCAGGGTCGTAGAGTGAACACTGAAGCTTTCTTT. Its protein is CASSSRQGRRVNTEAFF. This rearrangement joins TRBV28 to TRBJ1-1; maybe TRBD1 (5 bases). Germline V lookup: CDR1 MDHEN, CDR2 SYDVKM. V lost 6 bases and J lost 0, with 20 bases in between. The CDR3 runs to 17 residues.